One T cell receptor (beta chain) is described in this entry. This CDR3 is also generated by other DNA sequences in the sample. The data were obtained in a study of blood T cell repertoires in COVID-19. Study-level background: PBMCs, B-cell-depleted T cells, or T cells were the source of the cDNA or gDNA that made up the material.

Germline V gene sequence: CDR1 MNHEY, CDR2 SVGAGI. V lost 8 bases to trimming and J lost 4 bases; unmatched junction nucleotides: 5. The CDR3 has 13 residues. Data came from immunoSEQ multiplex PCR; TCRdb stores just in-frame clones and leaves some out. The repertoire holds about 300,000 clones, with roughly 87% as singletons. Clinical history as reported by participants underpinned cohort assignment. This receptor was obtained from a woman between 25 and 40 years old who had recovered from COVID-19. The chain links TRBV6-5 to TRBJ2-3; 8 bases are shared with TRBD2. The sample was PBMCs or T cells enriched from blood (not recorded which). CDR3 in amino acids: CASSPGGADTQYF. The CDR3 coding sequence is TGTGCCAGCTCCCCCGGGGGGGCAGATACGCAGTATTTT.